Detailed here is one T cell receptor (beta chain). Antigen unknown. This entry comes from a study of Tregs in tolerant kidney transplant recipients. Study-wide points: In tolerant patients, donor-specific Tregs outgrew total Tregs, suggesting antigen-driven expansion. Validation in larger populations is needed because few patients were studied. This study did not directly address biological reproducibility.

Germline V CDR1 and CDR2: SGHTA, FQGNSA. This CDR3 has 14 amino acids. With 3 bases removed from V and 4 bases from J, the gap between germline ends came to 12 bases. Repertoires were generated with immunoSEQ multiplex PCR, while TCRdb's copy carries only in-frame clones and drops some. The sample includes about 81,000 clones, over 75% of them seen just once. Recipients received nonmyeloablative bone marrow transplants from related graft donors, with transient mixed chimerism. Unstimulated Tregs (CD4+CD25+CD127-) and CD4+CD25- non-Tregs were sorted from PBMCs. This receptor was identified in a human patient who received a combined kidney and bone marrow transplant. Some T cells may originate from the graft donor. The material sequenced was CD4+ T cells from blood (PBMCs), taken 24 months after the transplant. The chain employs TRBV7-2 and TRBJ1-2; tentatively, D is TRBD1 (5 bases). DNA for the CDR3: TGTGCCAGCAGCTTTTTGGGGGGGAGCTATGGCTACACCTTC. Translating gives CASSFLGGSYGYTF.